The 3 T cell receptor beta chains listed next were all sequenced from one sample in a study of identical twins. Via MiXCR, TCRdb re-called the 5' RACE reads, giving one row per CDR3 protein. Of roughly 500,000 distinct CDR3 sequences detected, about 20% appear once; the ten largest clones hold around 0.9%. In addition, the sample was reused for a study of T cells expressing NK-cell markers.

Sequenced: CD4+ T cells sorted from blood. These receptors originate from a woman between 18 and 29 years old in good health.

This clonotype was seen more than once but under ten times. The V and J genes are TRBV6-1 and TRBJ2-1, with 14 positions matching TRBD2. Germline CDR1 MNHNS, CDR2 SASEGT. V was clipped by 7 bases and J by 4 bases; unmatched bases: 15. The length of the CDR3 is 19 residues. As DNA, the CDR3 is TGTGCCAGCATACGGGACAGGCGGACTAGCGGGGGGCTTTACAATGAGCAGTTCTTC. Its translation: CASIRDRRTSGGLYNEQFF.

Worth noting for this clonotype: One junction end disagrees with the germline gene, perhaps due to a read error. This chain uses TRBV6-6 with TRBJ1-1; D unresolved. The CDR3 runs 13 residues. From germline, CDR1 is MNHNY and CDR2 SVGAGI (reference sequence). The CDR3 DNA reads TGTGCCAGCAGCTACTGGGGTGGAACTGAAGCTTTCTTT. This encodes CASSYWGGTEAFF.

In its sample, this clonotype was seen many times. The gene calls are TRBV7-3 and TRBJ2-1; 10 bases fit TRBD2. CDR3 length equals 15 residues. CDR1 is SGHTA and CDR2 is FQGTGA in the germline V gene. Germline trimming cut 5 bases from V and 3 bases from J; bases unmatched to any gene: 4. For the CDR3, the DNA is TGTGCCAGCAGCCCACTAGCGGGGAGCTACAATGAGCAGTTCTTC. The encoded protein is CASSPLAGSYNEQFF. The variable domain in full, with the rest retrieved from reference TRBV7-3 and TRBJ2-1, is GAGVSQTPSNKVTEKGKYVELRCDPISGHTALYWYRQSLGQGPEFLIYFQGTGAADDSGLPNDRFFAVRPEGSVSTLKIQRTERGDSAVYLCASSPLAGSYNEQFFGPGTRLTVL.